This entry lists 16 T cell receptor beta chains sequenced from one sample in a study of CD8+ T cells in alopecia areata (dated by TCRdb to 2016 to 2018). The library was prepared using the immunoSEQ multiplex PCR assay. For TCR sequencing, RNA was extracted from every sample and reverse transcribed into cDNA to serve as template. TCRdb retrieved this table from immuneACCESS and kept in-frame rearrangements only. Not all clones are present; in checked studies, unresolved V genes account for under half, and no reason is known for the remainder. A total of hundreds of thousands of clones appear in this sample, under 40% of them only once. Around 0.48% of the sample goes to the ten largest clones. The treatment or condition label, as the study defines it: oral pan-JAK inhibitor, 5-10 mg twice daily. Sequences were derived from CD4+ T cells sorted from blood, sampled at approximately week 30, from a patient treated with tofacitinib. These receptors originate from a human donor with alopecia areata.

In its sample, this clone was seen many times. The CDR3 region is CASSPGGERTYNEQFF. The CDR3 nucleotides read TGTGCCAGCAGCCCCGGGGGGGAGCGGACCTACAATGAGCAGTTCTTC. The chain employs TRBV5-4 and TRBJ2-1, with 8 bases aligning to TRBD2. After removal of 4 bases from V and 2 bases from J, the junction contained 8 bases not matched to a gene. This CDR3 contains 16 residues. CDR1 is SGHNT, CDR2 YYREEE, per germline (reference sequence).

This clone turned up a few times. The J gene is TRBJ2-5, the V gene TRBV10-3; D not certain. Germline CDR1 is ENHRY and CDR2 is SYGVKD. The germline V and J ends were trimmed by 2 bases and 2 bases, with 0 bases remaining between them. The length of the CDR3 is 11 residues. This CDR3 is CAISEQETQYF. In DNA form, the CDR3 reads TGTGCCATCAGTGAGCAAGAGACCCAGTACTTC.

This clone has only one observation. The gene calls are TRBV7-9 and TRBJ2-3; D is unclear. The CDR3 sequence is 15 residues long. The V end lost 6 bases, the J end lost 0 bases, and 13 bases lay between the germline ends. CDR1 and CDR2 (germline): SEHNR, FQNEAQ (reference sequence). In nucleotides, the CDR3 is TGTGCCAGCAGTTCCCAGGCGGCTAGCACAGATACGCAGTATTTT. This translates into CASSSQAASTDTQYF.

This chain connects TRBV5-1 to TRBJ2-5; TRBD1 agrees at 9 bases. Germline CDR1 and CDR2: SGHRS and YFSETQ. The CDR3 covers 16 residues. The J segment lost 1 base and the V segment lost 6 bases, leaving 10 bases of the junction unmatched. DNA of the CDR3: TGCGCCAGCACCATGGGGACAGGGATTACCCAAGAGACCCAGTACTTC. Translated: CASTMGTGITQETQYF.

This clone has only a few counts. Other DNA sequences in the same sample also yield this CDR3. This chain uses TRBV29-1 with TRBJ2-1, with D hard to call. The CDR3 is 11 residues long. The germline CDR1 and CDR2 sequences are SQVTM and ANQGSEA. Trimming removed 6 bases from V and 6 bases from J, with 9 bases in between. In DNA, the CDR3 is TGCAGCGTCGCGAGCGTCAATGAGCAGTTCTTC. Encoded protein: CSVASVNEQFF.

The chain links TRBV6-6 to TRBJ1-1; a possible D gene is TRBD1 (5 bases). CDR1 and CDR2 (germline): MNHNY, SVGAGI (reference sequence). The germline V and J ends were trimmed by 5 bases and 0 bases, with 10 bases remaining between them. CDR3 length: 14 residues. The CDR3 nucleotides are TGTGCCAGCAGTCTAAGACAGATGAACACTGAAGCTTTCTTT. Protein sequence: CASSLRQMNTEAFF.

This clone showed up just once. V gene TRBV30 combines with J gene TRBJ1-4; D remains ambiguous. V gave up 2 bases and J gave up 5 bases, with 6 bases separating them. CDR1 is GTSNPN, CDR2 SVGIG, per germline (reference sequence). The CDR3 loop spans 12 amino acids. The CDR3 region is CAWSFLNEKLFF. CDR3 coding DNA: TGTGCCTGGAGTTTCCTAAATGAAAAACTGTTTTTT.

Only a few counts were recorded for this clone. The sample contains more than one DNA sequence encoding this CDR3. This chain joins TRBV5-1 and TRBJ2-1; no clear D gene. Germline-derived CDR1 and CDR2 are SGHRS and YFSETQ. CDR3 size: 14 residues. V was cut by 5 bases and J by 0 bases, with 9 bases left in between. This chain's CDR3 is CASRPTTSYNEQFF. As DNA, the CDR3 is TGCGCCAGCAGGCCAACAACCTCCTACAATGAGCAGTTCTTC.

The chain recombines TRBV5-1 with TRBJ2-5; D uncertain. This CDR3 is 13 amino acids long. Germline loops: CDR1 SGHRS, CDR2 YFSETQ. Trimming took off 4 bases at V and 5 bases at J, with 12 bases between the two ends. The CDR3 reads CASSTPSGETQYF. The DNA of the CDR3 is TGCGCCAGCAGCACCCCTTCTGGGGAGACCCAGTACTTC.

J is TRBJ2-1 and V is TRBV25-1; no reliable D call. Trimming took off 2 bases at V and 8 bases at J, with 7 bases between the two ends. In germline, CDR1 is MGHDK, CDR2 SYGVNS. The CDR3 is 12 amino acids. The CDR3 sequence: CASSEGYDEQFF. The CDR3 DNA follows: TGTGCCAGCAGTGAAGGGTATGATGAGCAGTTCTTC.

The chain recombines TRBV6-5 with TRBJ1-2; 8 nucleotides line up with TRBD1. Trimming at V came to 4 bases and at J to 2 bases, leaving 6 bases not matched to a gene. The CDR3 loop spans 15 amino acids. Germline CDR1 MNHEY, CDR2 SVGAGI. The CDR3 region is CASSFQDRANYGYTF. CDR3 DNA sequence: TGTGCCAGCAGTTTTCAGGACAGGGCGAACTATGGCTACACCTTC.

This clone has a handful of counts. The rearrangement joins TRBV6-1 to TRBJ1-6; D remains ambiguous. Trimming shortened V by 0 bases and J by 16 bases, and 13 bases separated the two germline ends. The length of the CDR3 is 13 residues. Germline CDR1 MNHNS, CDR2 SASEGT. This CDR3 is CASSEAKGRSLHF. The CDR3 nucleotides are TGTGCCAGCAGTGAAGCCAAGGGAAGGAGTCTCCACTTT.

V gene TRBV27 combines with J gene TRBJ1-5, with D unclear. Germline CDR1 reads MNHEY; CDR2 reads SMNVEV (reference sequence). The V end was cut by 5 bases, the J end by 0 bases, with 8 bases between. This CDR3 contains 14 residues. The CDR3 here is CASSPRYSNQPQHF. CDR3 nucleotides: TGTGCCAGCAGTCCGAGATATAGCAATCAGCCCCAGCATTTT.

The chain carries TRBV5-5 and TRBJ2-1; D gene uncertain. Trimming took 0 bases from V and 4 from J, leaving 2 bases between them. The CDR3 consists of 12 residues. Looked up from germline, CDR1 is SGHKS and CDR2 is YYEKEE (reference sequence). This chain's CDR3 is CASSLVYNEQFF. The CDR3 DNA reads TGTGCCAGCAGCTTGGTGTACAATGAGCAGTTCTTC.

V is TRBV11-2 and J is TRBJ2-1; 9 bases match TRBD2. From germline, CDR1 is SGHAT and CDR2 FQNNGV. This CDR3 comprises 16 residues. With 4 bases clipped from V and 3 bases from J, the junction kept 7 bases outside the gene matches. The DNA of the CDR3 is TGTGCCAGCAGCTCCTCGAATAGCGGGAGCTACAATGAGCAGTTCTTC. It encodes CASSSSNSGSYNEQFF. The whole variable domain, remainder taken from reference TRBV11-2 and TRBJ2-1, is EAGVAQSPRYKIIEKRQSVAFWCNPISGHATLYWYQQILGQGPKLLIQFQNNGVVDDSQLPKDRFSAERLKGVDSTLKIQPAKLEDSAVYLCASSSSNSGSYNEQFFGPGTRLTVL.

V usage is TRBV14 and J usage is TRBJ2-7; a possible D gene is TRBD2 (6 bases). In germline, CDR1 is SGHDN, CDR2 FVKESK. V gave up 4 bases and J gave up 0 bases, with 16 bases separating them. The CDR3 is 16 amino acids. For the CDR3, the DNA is TGTGCCAGCAGCCGTGATGCCCTGGGGGGCTCCTACGAGCAGTACTTC. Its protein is CASSRDALGGSYEQYF.